This T cell receptor beta chain was sequenced during a study of shared clonotypes between healthy human individuals. Overall study findings and caveats: Clonotypes not shared had lower generation probabilities than those common to all four donors.

Assay: immunoSEQ multiplex PCR; the TCRdb copy retains only in-frame clones and omits some. The top ten clones hold around 1.8% of a sample with around 700,000 clones, about 78% of them seen once. Trimming pared 0 bases from V and 2 bases from J, leaving 14 bases between. This CDR3 region has 16 residues. Germline V gene lookup returns CDR1 SGDLS and CDR2 YYNGEE. The table lists this clone with a count of one. Its target is not known. The specimen sequenced was memory CD4+ T cells sorted from blood. Subset defined: CD45RA-negative fraction. The clonotype originates from a woman in her thirties in good health. The chain employs TRBV9 and TRBJ1-1; tentatively, D is TRBD1 (6 bases). CDR3: CASSVGARGLNTEAFF. CDR3 in DNA: TGTGCCAGCAGCGTAGGAGCCCGGGGGCTAAACACTGAAGCTTTCTTT.